Listed below are T cell receptor beta chains from one sample, sequenced in a study of shared clonotypes between healthy human individuals. Sequencing used immunoSEQ multiplex PCR; TCRdb keeps in-frame clones, though not all of them. In the table there are about 1,800,000 clones, about 95% of which are singletons. The sequencing sample was made of naive CD8+ T cells sorted from blood. These TCRs come from a man aged 18 to 30 in good health. Both conserved end residues are part of each CDR3. Fields, in order: V gene, D gene, CDR3 length, J gene, CDR3 protein, CDR3 DNA. A D gene is named only where the DNA matches it firmly.

TRBV6-5	TRBD2	15	TRBJ2-7	CASSYFAGGLDEQYF	TGTGCCAGCAGTTACTTTGCGGGAGGTCTCGACGAGCAGTACTTC
TRBV5-4	-	15	TRBJ2-2	CASSLVPGHTGELFF	TGTGCCAGCAGCTTGGTACCGGGCCACACCGGGGAGCTGTTTTTT
TRBV28	TRBD2	14	TRBJ2-1	CASSRGLAGARQFF	TGTGCCAGCAGTCGGGGACTAGCGGGGGCCAGGCAGTTCTTC
TRBV10-3	-	16	TRBJ2-2	CAISESLVPGTGELFF	TGTGCCATCAGTGAGTCTTTAGTTCCGGGGACCGGGGAGCTGTTTTTT
TRBV4-1	-	14	TRBJ2-2	CASSQLEGAGELFF	TGCGCCAGCAGCCAGTTAGAAGGGGCCGGGGAGCTGTTTTTT
TRBV11-3	-	12	TRBJ2-3	CASSGRTDTQYF	TGTGCCAGCAGCGGGAGAACAGATACGCAGTATTTT
TRBV27	-	16	TRBJ1-5	CASSLSQGGSNQPQHF	TGTGCCAGCAGTTTATCTCAGGGAGGAAGCAATCAGCCCCAGCATTTT
TRBV9	TRBD2	14	TRBJ2-3	CASSVTGGLDTQYF	TGTGCCAGCAGCGTAACGGGAGGACTGGATACGCAGTATTTT
TRBV27	-	13	TRBJ2-7	CASSFGGEDEQYF	TGTGCCAGCAGTTTCGGGGGTGAGGACGAGCAGTACTTC
TRBV10-2	-	16	TRBJ2-2	CASSESDPGPTGELFF	TGCGCCAGCAGTGAGTCGGACCCTGGACCTACCGGGGAGCTGTTTTTT
TRBV15	-	14	TRBJ1-1	CATSRGQTGTEAFF	TGTGCCACCAGCAGAGGACAGACAGGCACTGAAGCTTTCTTT
TRBV2	-	13	TRBJ2-1	CASSEKAGLEQFF	TGTGCCAGCAGTGAGAAAGCGGGCCTTGAGCAGTTCTTC
TRBV7-9	TRBD2	19	TRBJ2-1	CASSSPPRGGSIRDNEQFF	TGTGCCAGCAGCTCCCCCCCGCGGGGGGGATCTATCCGCGACAATGAGCAGTTCTTC
TRBV7-8	TRBD2	18	TRBJ2-1	CASSFGAGGPSSYNEQFF	TGTGCCAGCAGCTTTGGGGCGGGAGGGCCGAGCTCCTACAATGAGCAGTTCTTC
TRBV19	TRBD1	14	TRBJ1-2	CASSIGTGGYGYTF	TGTGCCAGTAGTATTGGGACAGGGGGCTATGGCTACACCTTC
TRBV5-1	-	15	TRBJ2-5	CASSLNSRSGETQYF	TGCGCCAGCAGCTTGAACAGCAGGTCAGGGGAGACCCAGTACTTC